Sequencing of this T cell receptor beta chain was carried out in a study of blood T cell repertoires in COVID-19. Clinical histories supplied by participants themselves formed the basis of cohort assignment. V trimming: 0 bases; J trimming: 3 bases; junction bases outside the gene matches: 4. The CDR3 is 16 amino acids. CDR1 and CDR2 from the germline V gene are MNHNY and SVGAGI (reference sequence). Method: immunoSEQ multiplex PCR; TCRdb's copy keeps in-frame clones and lacks some. The data show some 250,000 clones, approximately 91% seen once. Sequencing used PBMCs or T cells enriched from blood (not recorded which). V and J are TRBV6-6 and TRBJ2-7, with TRBD1 identical over 11 bases. This sequence was found in a human donor in a cohort exposed to, infected with or recovered from COVID-19 (not recorded which). The donor label of this sample is uncertain. The CDR3 is CASSYSSGTGGYEQYF. CDR3 bases: TGTGCCAGCAGTTACTCGAGTGGGACAGGGGGCTACGAGCAGTACTTC.